The T cell receptor beta chain described here comes from a study of blood T cell repertoires in COVID-19. Study as a whole: The study drew acute and convalescent COVID-19 samples from the United States, Italy and Spain.

CDR1 and CDR2 (germline): ENHRY, SYGVKD. V lost 4 bases and J lost 4; bases outside the gene matches: 2. This CDR3 spans 13 amino acids. The assay was immunoSEQ multiplex PCR, and TCRdb's table has in-frame clones only and misses some. The sample has about 120,000 clones, about 83% seen once; the top ten hold about 2%. The clonotype comes from a woman aged 45-59 years with acute or convalescent COVID-19. The rearrangement links TRBV10-3 to TRBJ2-7, with 9 bases lining up with TRBD1. Sequencing used peripheral blood. The CDR3 DNA sequence: TGTGCCATCAGTGGGACAGGGGAATACGAGCAGTACTTC. Protein sequence: CAISGTGEYEQYF.